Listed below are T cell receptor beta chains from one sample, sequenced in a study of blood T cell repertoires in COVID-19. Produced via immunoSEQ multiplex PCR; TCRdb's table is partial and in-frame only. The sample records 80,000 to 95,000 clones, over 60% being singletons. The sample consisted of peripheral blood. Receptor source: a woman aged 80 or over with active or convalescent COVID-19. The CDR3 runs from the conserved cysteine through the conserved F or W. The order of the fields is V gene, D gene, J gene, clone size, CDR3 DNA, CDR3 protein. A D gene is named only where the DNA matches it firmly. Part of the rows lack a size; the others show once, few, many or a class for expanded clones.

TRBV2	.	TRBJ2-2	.	TGTGCCAGCAGTGAATGGGGGCAGGCCACCGGGGAGCTGTTTTTT	CASSEWGQATGELFF
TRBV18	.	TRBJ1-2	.	TGTGCCAGCTCACCACCTTCCTCCTCGGGTGGCTACACCTTC	CASSPPSSSGGYTF
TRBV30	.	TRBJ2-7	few	TGTGCCTGGAGTGTAGATCGACCCGGTAACAGGTACGAGCAGTACTTC	CAWSVDRPGNRYEQYF
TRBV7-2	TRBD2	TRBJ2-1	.	TGTGCCAGCAGCCCGACTAGCGGGGGGGCCGATGAGCAGTTCTTC	CASSPTSGGADEQFF
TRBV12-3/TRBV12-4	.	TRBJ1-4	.	TGTGCCAGCAGTTCCCTGGAAAAACTGTTTTTT	CASSSLEKLFF
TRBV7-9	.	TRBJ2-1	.	TGTGCCAGCAGCTTAGGGGGACTGTACAATGAGCAGTTCTTC	CASSLGGLYNEQFF
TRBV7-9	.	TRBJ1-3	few	TGTGCCAGCAGCTTTGGCCCAGGGGCGGGAAACACCATATATTTT	CASSFGPGAGNTIYF
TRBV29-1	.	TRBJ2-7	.	TGCAGCGTTGGGTCCAGGGTAGGAGAGCAGTACTTC	CSVGSRVGEQYF
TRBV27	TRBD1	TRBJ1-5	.	TGTGCCAGCAGTTTACAGGGACAGGGGAAGTGGCCCCAGCATTTT	CASSLQGQGKWPQHF
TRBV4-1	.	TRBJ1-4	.	TGCGCCAGCAGCCAAGATCGCGGTACTAATGAAAAACTGTTTTTT	CASSQDRGTNEKLFF
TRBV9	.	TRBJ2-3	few	TGTGCCAGCAGCGTCCGGGACACTAGCACAGATACGCAGTATTTT	CASSVRDTSTDTQYF
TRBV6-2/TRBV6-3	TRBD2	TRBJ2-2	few	TGTGCCAGCAGCAGCGGGGGGGCCACCGGGGAGCTGTTTTTT	CASSSGGATGELFF
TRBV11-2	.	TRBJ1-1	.	TGTGCCAGCAGCTCCGTCGGGTCGGCGGGAGCTTTCTTT	CASSSVGSAGAFF
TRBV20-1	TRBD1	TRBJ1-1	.	TGCAGTGCTAGTCAAACAGGGGGCGAAGACACTGAAGCTTTCTTT	CSASQTGGEDTEAFF
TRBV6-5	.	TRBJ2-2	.	TGTGCCAGCAGTTACGGGCAGGGGGGAGCCGGGGAGCTGTTTTTT	CASSYGQGGAGELFF